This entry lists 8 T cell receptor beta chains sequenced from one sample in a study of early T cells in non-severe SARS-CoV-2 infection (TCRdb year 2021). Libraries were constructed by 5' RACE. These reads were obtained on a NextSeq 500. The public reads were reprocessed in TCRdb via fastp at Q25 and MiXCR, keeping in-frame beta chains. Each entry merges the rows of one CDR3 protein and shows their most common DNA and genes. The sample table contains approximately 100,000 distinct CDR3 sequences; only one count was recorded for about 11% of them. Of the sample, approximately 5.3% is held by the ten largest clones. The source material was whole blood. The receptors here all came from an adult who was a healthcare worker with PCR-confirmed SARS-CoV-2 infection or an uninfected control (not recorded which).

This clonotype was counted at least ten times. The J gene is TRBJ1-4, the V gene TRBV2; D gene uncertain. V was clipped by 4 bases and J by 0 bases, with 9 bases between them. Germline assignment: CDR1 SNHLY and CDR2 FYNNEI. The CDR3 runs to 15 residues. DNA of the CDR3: TGTGCCAGCAGTGTAATGGGGACAACTAATGAAAAACTGTTTTTT. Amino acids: CASSVMGTTNEKLFF.

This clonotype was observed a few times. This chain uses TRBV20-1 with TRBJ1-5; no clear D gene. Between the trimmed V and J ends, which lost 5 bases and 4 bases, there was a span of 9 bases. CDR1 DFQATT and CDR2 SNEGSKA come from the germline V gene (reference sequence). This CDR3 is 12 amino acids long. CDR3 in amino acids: CSASTGNQPQHF. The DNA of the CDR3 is TGCAGTGCTTCCACCGGGAATCAGCCCCAGCATTTT.

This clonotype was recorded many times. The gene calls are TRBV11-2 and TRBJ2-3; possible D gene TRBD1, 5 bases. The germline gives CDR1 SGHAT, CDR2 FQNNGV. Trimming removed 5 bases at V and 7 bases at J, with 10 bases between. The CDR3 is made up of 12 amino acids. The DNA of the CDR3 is TGTGCCAGCAGCCCGCAGGGTTATACGCAGTATTTT. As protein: CASSPQGYTQYF.

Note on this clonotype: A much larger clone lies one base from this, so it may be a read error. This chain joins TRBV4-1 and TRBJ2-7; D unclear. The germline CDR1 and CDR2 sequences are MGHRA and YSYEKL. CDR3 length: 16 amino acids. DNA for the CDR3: TGCGCCAGCGGCCAAGAATTCCTCCAAGGACCCTACGAGCAGTACTTC. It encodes CASGQEFLQGPYEQYF.

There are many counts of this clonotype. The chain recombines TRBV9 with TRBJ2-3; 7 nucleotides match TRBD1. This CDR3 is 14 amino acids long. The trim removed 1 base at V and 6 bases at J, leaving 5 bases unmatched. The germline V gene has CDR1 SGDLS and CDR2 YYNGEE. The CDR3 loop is CASSVQGDGDTQYF. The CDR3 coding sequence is TGTGCCAGCAGCGTACAGGGGGACGGCGATACGCAGTATTTT.

CDR3 amino acids: CASSYSIQGNTEAFF. Here the CDR3 DNA reads TGTGCCAGCAGTTACTCGATACAGGGCAACACTGAAGCTTTCTTT. The rearrangement uses TRBV6-7 and TRBJ1-1; TRBD1 might be the D (6 bases). TRBV6-7 is placed among ORFs of uncertain function. V dropped 0 bases and J dropped 2 bases, with 10 bases sitting between them. CDR3 length: 15 amino acids.

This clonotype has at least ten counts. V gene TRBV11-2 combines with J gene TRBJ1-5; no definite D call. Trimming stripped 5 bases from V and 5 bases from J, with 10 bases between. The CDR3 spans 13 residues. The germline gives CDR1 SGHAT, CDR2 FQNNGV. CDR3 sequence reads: CASSPSRDQPQHF. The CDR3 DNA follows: TGTGCCAGCAGCCCGTCGAGGGATCAGCCCCAGCATTTT.

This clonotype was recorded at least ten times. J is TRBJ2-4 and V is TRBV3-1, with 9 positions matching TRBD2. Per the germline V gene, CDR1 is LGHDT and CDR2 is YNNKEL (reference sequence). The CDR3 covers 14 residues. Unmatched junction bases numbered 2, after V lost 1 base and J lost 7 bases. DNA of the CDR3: TGTGCCAGCAGCCAAGGGGGACTAGCCAACATTCAGTACTTC. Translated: CASSQGGLANIQYF.